The 21 T cell receptor beta chains given below trace back to one sample, sequenced in a study of T cell repertoires in cytomegalovirus infection. TCRdb passed the reads through MiXCR, listing each CDR3 protein once. The sample yields 310,000 or so distinct CDR3 sequences, around 10% seen once. Sequencing was performed on PBMCs. The receptors were sampled from a human donor in good health (CMV status not recorded). Some clones in this sample may be carry-over from other donors' samples.

This clonotype appeared many times. The J gene is TRBJ2-5, the V gene TRBV6-5; a weak D match, TRBD2 (5 bases). The CDR3 length is 14 residues. Germline-derived CDR1 and CDR2 are MNHEY and SVGAGI. Trimming removed 2 bases at V and 2 bases at J, with 9 bases between. The CDR3 is CASSYAGRQETQYF. CDR3 sequence (DNA): TGTGCCAGCAGTTACGCGGGTCGTCAAGAGACCCAGTACTTC.

This clonotype turned up a few times. The chain carries TRBV20-1 and TRBJ2-1; 10 bases match TRBD2. CDR3 length: 15 residues. The trim removed 1 base at V and 4 bases at J, leaving 4 bases unmatched. CDR1 and CDR2 (germline): DFQATT, SNEGSKA (reference sequence). CDR3 DNA sequence: TGCAGTGCTAGAGTTTCTAGCGGGGGTTACAATGAGCAGTTCTTC. Translation gives CSARVSSGGYNEQFF.

This clonotype appeared many times. The chain is built from TRBV5-5 and TRBJ2-7; TRBD1 might be the D (5 bases). V was clipped by 0 bases and J by 0 bases, with 13 bases between them. In germline, CDR1 is SGHKS, CDR2 YYEKEE (reference sequence). The CDR3 sequence is 16 residues long. CDR3 coding DNA: TGTGCCAGCAGCTTGGGATCAGGGTCCAGCTCCTACGAGCAGTACGTC. Its protein is CASSLGSGSSSYEQYV.

This clonotype has only a few counts. The J gene is TRBJ2-3, the V gene TRBV4-2, with D maybe TRBD2 (5 bases). The CDR3 is 12 residues long. Germline V gene data show CDR1 as LGHNA and CDR2 as YNFKEQ. Trimming left V 5 bases short and J 4 bases short, with 7 bases between. CDR3: CASSTGSDTQYF. The CDR3 nucleotides read TGTGCCAGCAGCACGGGGTCAGATACGCAGTATTTT.

This clonotype was seen many times. This chain links TRBV20-1 with TRBJ1-2; weak D call: TRBD1 (5 bases). Trimming took 6 bases from V and 3 from J, leaving 17 bases between them. CDR1 is DFQATT and CDR2 is SNEGSKA in the germline V gene (reference sequence). This CDR3 spans 14 amino acids. The CDR3 loop is CSALSGWGYYGYTF. CDR3 nucleotides: TGCAGTGCCCTCTCGGGGTGGGGCTACTATGGCTACACCTTC.

This clonotype was seen many times. This rearrangement joins TRBV23-1 to TRBJ2-7; 9 bases match TRBD1. TRBV23-1 is flagged as an ORF with uncertain function. The CDR3 sequence is 12 residues long. The ends lost 8 bases at V and 5 bases at J; junction bases unmatched: 4. CDR3 bases: TGCGCCAGCGCAACAGGGGGCCACGAGCAGTACGTC. Translating gives CASATGGHEQYV.

This clonotype was picked up many times. This chain links TRBV20-1 with TRBJ2-5, with D perhaps matching TRBD1 or TRBD2 (7 bases each). V lost 2 bases to trimming and J lost 4 bases, with 17 bases between them. The CDR3 is 15 amino acids. CDR1 is DFQATT, CDR2 SNEGSKA, per germline (reference sequence). CDR3 DNA: TGCAGTGCTAGATCTCGAGGGAGGGGGCGAGAGACCCAGTACTTC. Translation: CSARSRGRGRETQYF.

This clonotype was observed a handful of times. The rearrangement links TRBV6-2 or TRBV6-3 to TRBJ2-1; tentatively, D is TRBD1 (6 bases). Germline V CDR1 and CDR2: MNHEY, SVGEGT. V was shortened by 0 bases and J by 3 bases, with 9 bases between the two germline ends. CDR3 length: 15 amino acids. The CDR3 bases are TGTGCCAGCAGTTACTCTGCGACAGGCTACAATGAGCAGTTCTTC. Translating gives CASSYSATGYNEQFF.

There are many counts of this clonotype. The chain has TRBV6-2 or TRBV6-3 and TRBJ2-2; D gene ambiguous. CDR1 and CDR2 from the germline V gene are MNHEY and SVGEGT. V was shortened by 5 bases and J by 1 base, with 8 bases between the two germline ends. The CDR3 spans 14 residues. The CDR3 sequence: CASSTAGNTGELFF. The CDR3 DNA sequence: TGTGCCAGCAGTACCGCAGGGAACACCGGGGAGCTGTTTTTT.

This clonotype was seen at least ten times. The chain carries TRBV5-1 and TRBJ2-7; D may match TRBD1 or TRBD2 (5 bases each). CDR1 and CDR2 (germline): SGHRS, YFSETQ. The CDR3 contains 14 residues. V lost 4 bases and J lost 2, with 13 bases in between. The CDR3 loop is CASSLGTQTYEQYF. The CDR3 coding sequence is TGCGCCAGCAGCCTCGGGACGCAGACCTACGAGCAGTACTTC.

This clonotype was detected ten times or more. The CDR3 DNA reads as TGTGCCAGCAGTTTTTGGCCGGGACTAGCGGGGTATACGCAGTATTTT. Amino acids: CASSFWPGLAGYTQYF. The chain links TRBV28 to TRBJ2-3; the match to TRBD2 covers 13 bases. The V gene end was trimmed by 3 bases and the J gene end by 7 bases; junction bases not matched to a gene: 7. Germline V gene data show CDR1 as MDHEN and CDR2 as SYDVKM. The CDR3 runs to 16 residues. Together with reference TRBV28 and TRBJ2-3, the CDR3 gives the full variable domain: DVKVTQSSRYLVKRTGEKVFLECVQDMDHENMFWYRQDPGLGLRLIYFSYDVKMKEKGDIPEGYSVSREKKERFSLILESASTNQTSMYLCASSFWPGLAGYTQYFGPGTRLTVL.

This clonotype was detected only a few times. The CDR3 nucleotides are TGTGCCAGCAGTTTTCGATCGGACAGGGGAGCTTTCTTT. Its translation: CASSFRSDRGAFF. The chain combines TRBV12-3 or TRBV12-4 with TRBJ1-1, with TRBD1 identical over 9 bases. The junction had 6 bases not matched to a gene; V was cut back by 3 bases and J by 10 bases. This CDR3 region has 13 residues.

This clonotype was observed many times. The chain joins TRBV18 to TRBJ2-1; TRBD2 agrees at 9 bases. CDR1 and CDR2 from the germline V gene are KGHSH and LQKENI. The CDR3 covers 16 residues. V dropped 5 bases and J dropped 0; count of bases not matched to a gene: 5. CDR3 nucleotide sequence: TGTGCCAGCTCATTGACTAGCGGTGCCTCCTACAATGAGCAGTTCTTC. Amino acid sequence: CASSLTSGASYNEQFF.

This clonotype has a count of ten or more. The rearrangement joins TRBV12-3 or TRBV12-4 to TRBJ2-1, with 9 bases fitting TRBD2. V was clipped by 1 base and J by 3 bases; unmatched bases: 4. The CDR3 sequence is 16 residues long. The CDR3: CASSLGSSGVYNEQFF. The CDR3 DNA follows: TGTGCCAGCAGTTTAGGATCTAGCGGGGTCTACAATGAGCAGTTCTTC.

This clonotype was recorded many times. This sequence joins TRBV7-2 and TRBJ1-1; 11 nucleotides line up with TRBD1. CDR3 length equals 16 residues. Germline trimming cut 4 bases from V and 4 bases from J; bases unmatched to any gene: 8. Looked up from germline, CDR1 is SGHTA and CDR2 is FQGNSA. The CDR3: CASSSYPGQGATEAFF. The CDR3 nucleotides are TGTGCCAGCAGCTCGTATCCTGGACAGGGGGCCACTGAAGCTTTCTTT.

This rearrangement joins TRBV5-6 to TRBJ2-4; D unresolved. Per germline, CDR1 SGHDT and CDR2 YYEEEE. V lost 0 bases and J 0 bases, leaving 10 bases between the germline ends. The CDR3 consists of 16 residues. CDR3 residues: CASSLEAVEAKNIQYF. As DNA, the CDR3 is TGTGCCAGCAGCTTGGAGGCAGTGGAAGCCAAAAACATTCAGTACTTC.

The sample holds many counts of this clonotype. The rearrangement uses TRBV25-1 and TRBJ2-5; TRBD1 might be the D (6 bases). Germline loops: CDR1 MGHDK, CDR2 SYGVNS. V gave up 0 bases and J gave up 4 bases, with 21 bases separating them. The CDR3 runs 18 residues. This CDR3 reads CASSEYFEGRQGRETQYF. The CDR3, as DNA: TGTGCCAGCAGTGAATATTTCGAGGGTAGGCAGGGGAGAGAGACCCAGTACTTC. Supplemented by reference TRBV25-1 and TRBJ2-5, the full variable domain reads EADIYQTPRYLVIGTGKKITLECSQTMGHDKMYWYQQDPGMELHLIHYSYGVNSTEKGDLSSESTVSRIRTEHFPLTLESARPSHTSQYLCASSEYFEGRQGRETQYFGPGTRLLVL.

This clonotype has ten or more counts. This chain connects TRBV28 to TRBJ2-7; no clear D. V shed 3 bases and J shed 0 bases, with 6 bases lying between them. Germline CDR1 MDHEN, CDR2 SYDVKM. CDR3 length equals 13 residues. CDR3 nucleotide sequence: TGTGCCAGCAGTTTGCACATCTCCTACGAGCAGTACGTC. Its translation is CASSLHISYEQYV.

In this sample, this clonotype turned up many times. The V and J genes are TRBV29-1 and TRBJ1-2; D remains unclear. The CDR3 consists of 12 residues. Trimming shortened V by 4 bases and J by 4 bases, and 10 bases separated the two germline ends. The V gene's germline CDR1 is SQVTM and CDR2 ANQGSEA. The CDR3 loop is CSVVGGLYGYTF. The CDR3 DNA sequence: TGCAGCGTTGTGGGAGGGCTCTATGGCTACACCTTC.

This clonotype was detected many times. This sequence joins TRBV7-8 and TRBJ2-2; the match to TRBD2 covers 11 bases. The germline V gene has CDR1 SGHVS and CDR2 FQNEAQ. The CDR3 consists of 18 residues. V lost 2 bases and J lost 0; bases outside the gene matches: 5. CDR3 DNA sequence: TGTGCCAGCAGCTTACTAGCGGGGGGCCTCGCGAACACCGGGGAGCTGTTTTTT. Protein: CASSLLAGGLANTGELFF.

V and J are TRBV28 and TRBJ2-7; D possibly corresponds to TRBD1 (6 bases). CDR1 and CDR2 (germline): MDHEN, SYDVKM. The CDR3 totals 16 residues. Trimming shortened V by 1 base and J by 0 bases, and 13 bases separated the two germline ends. CDR3 DNA: TGTGCCAGCAGTTTATATTGGACAGCGATCTCCTACGAGCAGTACGTC. This encodes CASSLYWTAISYEQYV.